This T cell receptor (beta chain) was recorded in a study of blood T cell repertoires in COVID-19. Study-level background: T cells, B-cell-depleted T cells, or PBMCs provided the cDNA or gDNA that served as material.

Clones were read by immunoSEQ multiplex PCR, and TCRdb kept only the in-frame ones, dropping some. The sample carries 300,000 or so clones, about 83% recorded once. The V end was cut by 6 bases, the J end by 0 bases, with 11 bases between. Germline CDR1 is MNHEY and CDR2 is SVGAGI. The CDR3 spans 14 residues. The sample comprised peripheral blood. The V call is TRBV6-5, the J call TRBJ1-2; D might be TRBD1 (6 bases). The sequence was collected from a woman aged 45 to 65 with acute or convalescent COVID-19. This chain's CDR3 is CASRDTGSNYGYTF. The CDR3 DNA reads as TGTGCCAGCAGAGATACAGGGTCTAACTATGGCTACACCTTC.